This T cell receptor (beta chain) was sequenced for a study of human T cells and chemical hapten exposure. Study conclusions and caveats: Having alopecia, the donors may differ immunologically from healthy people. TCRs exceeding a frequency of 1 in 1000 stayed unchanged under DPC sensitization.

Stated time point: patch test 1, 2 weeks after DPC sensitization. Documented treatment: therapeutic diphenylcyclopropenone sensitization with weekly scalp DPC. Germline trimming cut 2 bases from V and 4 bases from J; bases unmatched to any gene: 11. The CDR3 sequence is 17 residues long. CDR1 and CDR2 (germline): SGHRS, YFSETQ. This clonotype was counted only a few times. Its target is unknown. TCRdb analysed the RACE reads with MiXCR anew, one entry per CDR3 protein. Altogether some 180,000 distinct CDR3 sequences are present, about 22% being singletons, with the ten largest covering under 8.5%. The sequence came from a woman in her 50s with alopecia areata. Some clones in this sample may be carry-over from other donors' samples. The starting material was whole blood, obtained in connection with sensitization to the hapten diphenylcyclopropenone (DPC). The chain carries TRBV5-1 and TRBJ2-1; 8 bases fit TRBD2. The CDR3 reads CASSFTTGTRKYNEQFF. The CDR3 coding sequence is TGCGCCAGCAGCTTTACTACCGGGACTAGGAAGTACAATGAGCAGTTCTTC.